The 30 T cell receptor beta chains reported below all come from one sample, sequenced in a study of cytomegalovirus exposure and HLA in healthy donors. The PCR had 60 Vbeta and 13 Jbeta primers. Clones were read by immunoSEQ multiplex PCR, and TCRdb kept only the in-frame ones, dropping some. The table lists some 150,000 clones, about 61% of them singletons, with 2.4% in the top ten. The specimen sequenced was PBMCs. Every receptor here comes from a woman aged 40 to 55 in good health and CMV-seronegative.

Only a few counts were recorded for this clone. The rearrangement joins TRBV27 to TRBJ1-2; D not certain. Germline V gives CDR1 MNHEY, CDR2 SMNVEV (reference sequence). The CDR3 is 13 residues long. Trimming pared 2 bases from V and 0 bases from J, leaving 4 bases between. CDR3 nucleotides: TGTGCCAGCAGTTTAGGGCCTAACTATGGCTACACCTTC. Translating it yields CASSLGPNYGYTF.

The chain uses TRBV30 and TRBJ1-6; D remains unclear. CDR1 is GTSNPN, CDR2 SVGIG, per germline (reference sequence). The CDR3 length is 13 residues. Trimming stripped 0 bases from V and 7 bases from J, with 7 bases between. CDR3: CAWSVGPNSPLHF. As DNA, the CDR3 is TGTGCCTGGAGTGTTGGGCCGAATTCACCCCTCCACTTT.

This sequence joins TRBV7-8 and TRBJ2-5; 8 bases line up with TRBD1. This CDR3 region has 14 residues. The germline gives CDR1 SGHVS, CDR2 FQNEAQ. V dropped 5 bases and J dropped 1; count of bases not matched to a gene: 3. CDR3 nucleotides: TGTGCCAGCAGCCGGACAGGGTCCCAAGAGACCCAGTACTTC. Encoded protein: CASSRTGSQETQYF.

V usage is TRBV2 and J usage is TRBJ1-2; D not resolved. The germline V gene encodes CDR1 SNHLY and CDR2 FYNNEI. Deletions cut 9 bases from V and 1 base from J, with 15 bases between. This CDR3 contains 14 residues. Written as DNA, the CDR3 is TGTGCCAGTTCTGGTTCGAGAAATAACTATGGCTACACCTTC. This encodes CASSGSRNNYGYTF. The full variable domain, in which reference TRBV2 and TRBJ1-2 provide the parts outside the CDR3, is EPEVTQTPSHQVTQMGQEVILRCVPISNHLYFYWYRQILGQKVEFLVSFYNNEISEKSEIFDDQFSVERPDGSNFTLKIRSTKLEDSAMYFCASSGSRNNYGYTFGSGTRLTVV.

V and J are TRBV11-2 and TRBJ1-1; weak D call: TRBD1 (5 bases). This CDR3 is 13 amino acids long. The germline gives CDR1 SGHAT, CDR2 FQNNGV. The V end lost 2 bases, the J end lost 5 bases, and 9 bases lay between the germline ends. The CDR3 coding sequence is TGTGCCAGCAGCTTATGGGGCGGAACTGAAGCTTTCTTT. It translates to CASSLWGGTEAFF.

This clone was counted between two and nine times. The chain has TRBV7-3 and TRBJ1-1, with 7 bases that match TRBD1. Losses at the gene ends were 0 bases for V and 8 bases for J; bases not matched to a gene: 3. Looked up from germline, CDR1 is SGHTA and CDR2 is FQGTGA. CDR3 length equals 13 residues. As DNA, the CDR3 is TGTGCCAGCAGCTTAACAAGGGACAGCGAAGCTTTCTTT. Amino acids: CASSLTRDSEAFF.

CDR3 sequence reads: CASTQTGVGQPQHF. CDR3 nucleotides: TGTGCCAGTACCCAGACAGGGGTGGGTCAGCCCCAGCATTTT. The rearrangement joins TRBV19 to TRBJ1-5; 8 bases align to TRBD1. The junction had 8 bases not matched to a gene; V was cut back by 7 bases and J by 6 bases. The CDR3 spans 14 residues. Germline V gene sequence: CDR1 LNHDA, CDR2 SQIVND (reference sequence).

The gene calls are TRBV5-1 and TRBJ1-1; D call uncertain. Trimming removed 0 bases at V and 0 bases at J, with 12 bases between. Germline V gene sequence: CDR1 SGHRS, CDR2 YFSETQ. This CDR3 is 16 amino acids long. The CDR3 spells CASSLAYTTMNTEAFF. The CDR3, as DNA: TGCGCCAGCAGCTTGGCGTACACCACCATGAACACTGAAGCTTTCTTT. Full variable domain (missing parts from reference TRBV5-1 and TRBJ1-1): KAGVTQTPRYLIKTRGQQVTLSCSPISGHRSVSWYQQTPGQGLQFLFEYFSETQRNKGNFPGRFSGRQFSNSRSEMNVSTLELGDSALYLCASSLAYTTMNTEAFFGQGTRLTVV.

The gene calls are TRBV7-2 and TRBJ1-2; 11 bases align to TRBD1. V was pared by 2 bases and J by 4 bases, with 12 bases of the junction left unmatched. Germline V lookup: CDR1 SGHTA, CDR2 FQGNSA. This CDR3 is 18 amino acids long. In DNA form, the CDR3 reads TGTGCCAGCAGCTTACGGACAGGGGGCCAGGGGCTAGGCTATGGCTACACCTTC. This sequence encodes CASSLRTGGQGLGYGYTF. Full variable domain (missing parts from reference TRBV7-2 and TRBJ1-2): GAGVSQSPSNKVTEKGKDVELRCDPISGHTALYWYRQSLGQGLEFLIYFQGNSAPDKSGLPSDRFSAERTGGSVSTLTIQRTQQEDSAVYLCASSLRTGGQGLGYGYTFGSGTRLTVV.

The chain joins TRBV10-3 to TRBJ1-4; 7 nucleotides align to TRBD1. Per the germline V gene, CDR1 is ENHRY and CDR2 is SYGVKD. V was pared by 4 bases and J by 5 bases, with 4 bases of the junction left unmatched. The CDR3 spans 14 residues. The CDR3: CAISVGTANEKLFF. In DNA form, the CDR3 reads TGTGCCATCAGTGTGGGGACAGCAAATGAAAAACTGTTTTTT.

This clone was detected once. The chain combines TRBV10-1 with TRBJ2-1, with 7 bases identical to TRBD2. The CDR3 runs 16 residues. Germline-derived CDR1 and CDR2 are WNHNN and SYGVQD (reference sequence). Trimming took 2 bases from V and 1 from J; bases not matched to a gene: 5. In nucleotides, the CDR3 is TGCGCCAGCAGTGAGGGGTGGCGGGGGTCCTACAATGAGCAGTTCTTC. It specifies CASSEGWRGSYNEQFF.

J is TRBJ2-7 and V is TRBV5-4; 8 bases fit TRBD1. J lost 3 bases, V lost 4 bases, and 6 bases had no gene match. The CDR3 is 14 amino acids. The germline V gene has CDR1 SGHNT and CDR2 YYREEE (reference sequence). The CDR3, as DNA: TGTGCCAGCAGCCCAGGGGGCTCTCTCTACGAGCAGTACTTC. Protein sequence: CASSPGGSLYEQYF.

V and J are TRBV6-4 and TRBJ2-6; a weak D match, TRBD2 (6 bases). Trimming removed 3 bases from V and 0 bases from J, with 9 bases in between. The germline V gene encodes CDR1 MRHNA and CDR2 SNTAGT. The CDR3 sequence is 16 residues long. In DNA, the CDR3 is TGTGCCAGCAGTGAAGGAGGGAGCTCTGGGGCCAACGTCCTGACTTTC. Its protein is CASSEGGSSGANVLTF.

This clone was seen more than once but under ten times. The chain links TRBV7-3 to TRBJ2-3, with TRBD1 matching over 10 bases. This CDR3 is 16 amino acids long. After removal of 0 bases from V and 1 base from J, the junction contained 1 base not matched to a gene. CDR1 is SGHTA and CDR2 is FQGTGA in the germline V gene. The chain's CDR3 is CASSLTGTGGTDTQYF. CDR3 coding DNA: TGTGCCAGCAGCTTAACGGGGACAGGGGGCACAGATACGCAGTATTTT.

The chain links TRBV4-2 to TRBJ2-3; 7 bases agree with TRBD1. This CDR3 region has 17 residues. Per the germline V gene, CDR1 is LGHNA and CDR2 is YNFKEQ. V dropped 2 bases and J dropped 0; count of bases not matched to a gene: 8. The CDR3 DNA reads as TGTGCCAGCAGCCAACCTCTCGACAGGGTTAGCACAGATACGCAGTATTTT. This sequence encodes CASSQPLDRVSTDTQYF.

This chain links TRBV7-9 with TRBJ2-1; the match to TRBD2 covers 10 bases. The CDR3 is 14 amino acids. The germline CDR1 and CDR2 sequences are SEHNR and FQNEAQ (reference sequence). Trimming took 3 bases from V and 9 from J; bases not matched to a gene: 5. CDR3 region: CASSLRRLAGEQFF. CDR3 DNA: TGTGCCAGCAGCTTGCGCCGACTAGCGGGTGAGCAGTTCTTC.

This rearrangement joins TRBV4-3 to TRBJ2-7; 10 nucleotides agree with TRBD1. CDR3 size: 14 residues. V gave up 4 bases and J gave up 3 bases; unmatched junction bases: 3. Germline V gene lookup returns CDR1 LGHNA and CDR2 YSLEER. DNA for the CDR3: TGCGCCAGCAGCCGGGACAGGGGTGACTACGAGCAGTACTTC. It encodes CASSRDRGDYEQYF.

The chain recombines TRBV9 with TRBJ2-3; 8 bases line up with TRBD1. Germline CDR1 SGDLS, CDR2 YYNGEE. The V gene end was trimmed by 4 bases and the J gene end by 0 bases; junction bases not matched to a gene: 4. The CDR3 consists of 15 residues. The CDR3: CASSPRTGSTDTQYF. CDR3 coding DNA: TGTGCCAGCAGCCCAAGGACAGGGAGCACAGATACGCAGTATTTT.

The chain employs TRBV7-7 and TRBJ2-1; D is perhaps TRBD2 (5 bases). This CDR3 spans 13 amino acids. Germline CDR1 SSHAT, CDR2 FNYEAQ (reference sequence). Trimming left V 1 base short and J 8 bases short, with 9 bases between. The CDR3 bases are TGTGCCAGCAGCTTAGGGTTGAGGGATGAGCAGTTCTTC. It specifies CASSLGLRDEQFF.

This clone was observed a handful of times. The V gene is TRBV9, the J gene TRBJ1-5; 8 nucleotides align to TRBD1. CDR1 and CDR2 from the germline V gene are SGDLS and YYNGEE. After removal of 3 bases from V and 4 bases from J, the junction contained 6 bases not matched to a gene. CDR3 size: 15 residues. The CDR3 region has the DNA TGTGCCAGCAGCGCACAGGGGGGCCCTAATCAGCCCCAGCATTTT. Protein product: CASSAQGGPNQPQHF.

The chain couples TRBV18 to TRBJ2-1; 10 bases are shared with TRBD2. The CDR3 runs to 17 residues. Unmatched junction bases numbered 11, after V lost 2 bases and J lost 7 bases. CDR1 is KGHSH, CDR2 LQKENI, per germline. The chain's CDR3 is CASSPRPAAGGPNEQFF. CDR3 in DNA: TGTGCCAGCTCACCAAGGCCCGCAGCGGGGGGGCCGAATGAGCAGTTCTTC.

This clone occurred a few times. The V gene is TRBV30, the J gene TRBJ1-1, with TRBD1 matching 11 bases. Germline values: CDR1 GTSNPN, CDR2 SVGIG (reference sequence). Trimming cost V 5 bases and J 1 base; bases outside gene matches: 6. The CDR3 extends over 15 amino acids. In DNA, the CDR3 is TGTGCCTGGGAAGGACAGGGGGCTGGGAACACTGAAGCTTTCTTT. This codes for CAWEGQGAGNTEAFF.

The gene calls are TRBV2 and TRBJ1-2; D perhaps matches TRBD1 (6 bases). The germline V and J ends were trimmed by 5 bases and 8 bases, with 21 bases remaining between them. This CDR3 contains 15 residues. The germline V gene encodes CDR1 SNHLY and CDR2 FYNNEI. CDR3 sequence: CASSYYKGGTAGYTF. Here the CDR3 DNA reads TGTGCCAGCAGTTATTATAAGGGGGGGACCGCCGGCTACACCTTC.

This rearrangement joins TRBV2 to TRBJ2-5; TRBD2 might be the D (7 bases). Trimming took 7 bases from V and 5 from J, leaving 14 bases between them. This CDR3 region has 13 residues. CDR1 SNHLY and CDR2 FYNNEI come from the germline V gene. DNA of the CDR3: TGTGCCAGCAATGGGGGGCGGGGGGAGACCCAGTACTTC. This sequence encodes CASNGGRGETQYF.

The chain couples TRBV6-1 to TRBJ1-1; D remains unclear. The V end was cut by 2 bases, the J end by 10 bases, with 11 bases between. The length of the CDR3 is 12 residues. The germline V gene has CDR1 MNHNS and CDR2 SASEGT. The DNA for the CDR3 is TGTGCCAGCAGTGAACAGAGACTCGGAGCTTTCTTT. This sequence encodes CASSEQRLGAFF.

This clone was seen a few times. V gene TRBV4-1 combines with J gene TRBJ2-1, with 11 nucleotides matching TRBD2. The CDR3 covers 18 residues. V lost 4 bases to trimming and J lost 6 bases; unmatched junction nucleotides: 14. Germline V gene lookup returns CDR1 MGHRA and CDR2 YSYEKL. The CDR3 DNA reads as TGCGCCAGCAGCCGGGACAGCCGTAGCGGGGGGGCGGGCAATGAGCAGTTCTTC. Its protein is CASSRDSRSGGAGNEQFF.

The CDR3 reads CASTPVGGPYEQYF. CDR3 sequence (DNA): TGTGCCAGCACGCCGGTCGGCGGCCCTTACGAGCAGTACTTC. The chain recombines TRBV27 with TRBJ2-7; D is ambiguous. The V and J ends lost 7 bases and 4 bases respectively, with 17 bases between them. CDR1 MNHEY and CDR2 SMNVEV come from the germline V gene (reference sequence). The CDR3 is 14 residues long.

The chain couples TRBV7-6 to TRBJ2-5; perhaps TRBD2 as D (6 bases). Germline V CDR1 and CDR2: SGHVS, FNYEAQ. This CDR3 is 14 amino acids long. Trimming cost V 6 bases and J 7 bases, with 18 bases left between them. CDR3 sequence: CASRTGSEAGTQYF. The CDR3 nucleotides read TGTGCCAGCAGGACCGGGAGTGAAGCAGGGACCCAGTACTTC.

This clone was recorded only once. The J gene is TRBJ2-3, the V gene TRBV7-2, with no clear D. CDR1 is SGHTA and CDR2 is FQGNSA in the germline V gene. This CDR3 has 15 residues. Trimming left V 1 base short and J 2 bases short, with 10 bases between. The CDR3, as DNA: TGTGCCAGCAGCTTAGGGGCCCGGATCACAGATACGCAGTATTTT. Translating it yields CASSLGARITDTQYF.

The genes are TRBV10-1 and TRBJ2-7, with D possibly TRBD1 on 5 matching bases. Germline CDR1 WNHNN, CDR2 SYGVQD (reference sequence). This CDR3 spans 14 amino acids. The germline V and J ends were trimmed by 11 bases and 2 bases, with 19 bases remaining between them. This chain's CDR3 is CALFTLDSTYEQYF. As DNA, the CDR3 is TGCGCCCTCTTCACCCTCGACAGCACCTACGAGCAGTACTTC.